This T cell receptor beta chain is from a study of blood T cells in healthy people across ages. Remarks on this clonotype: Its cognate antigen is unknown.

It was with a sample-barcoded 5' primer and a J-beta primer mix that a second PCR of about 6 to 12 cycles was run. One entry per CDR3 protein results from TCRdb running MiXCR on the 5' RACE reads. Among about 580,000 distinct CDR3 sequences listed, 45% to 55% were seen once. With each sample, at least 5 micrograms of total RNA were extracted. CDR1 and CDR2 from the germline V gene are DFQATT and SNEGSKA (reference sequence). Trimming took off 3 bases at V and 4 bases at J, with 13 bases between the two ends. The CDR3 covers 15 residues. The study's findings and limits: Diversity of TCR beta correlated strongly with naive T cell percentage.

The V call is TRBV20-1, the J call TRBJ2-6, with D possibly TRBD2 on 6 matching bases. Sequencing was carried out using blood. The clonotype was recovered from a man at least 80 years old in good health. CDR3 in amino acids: CSARWRASGANVLTF. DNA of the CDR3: TGCAGTGCTAGGTGGAGGGCCAGCGGGGCCAACGTCCTGACTTTC.